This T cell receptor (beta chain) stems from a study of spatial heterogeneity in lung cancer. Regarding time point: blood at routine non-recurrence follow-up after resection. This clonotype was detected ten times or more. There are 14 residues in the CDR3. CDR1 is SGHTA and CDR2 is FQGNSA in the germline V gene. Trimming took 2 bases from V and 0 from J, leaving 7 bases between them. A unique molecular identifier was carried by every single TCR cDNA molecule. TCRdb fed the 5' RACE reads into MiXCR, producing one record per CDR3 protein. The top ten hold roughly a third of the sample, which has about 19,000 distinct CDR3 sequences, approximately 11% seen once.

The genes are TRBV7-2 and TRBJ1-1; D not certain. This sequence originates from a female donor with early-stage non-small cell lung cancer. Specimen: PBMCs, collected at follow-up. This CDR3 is CASSLTRLNTEAFF. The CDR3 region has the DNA TGTGCCAGCAGCTTAACTCGCTTGAACACTGAAGCTTTCTTT.